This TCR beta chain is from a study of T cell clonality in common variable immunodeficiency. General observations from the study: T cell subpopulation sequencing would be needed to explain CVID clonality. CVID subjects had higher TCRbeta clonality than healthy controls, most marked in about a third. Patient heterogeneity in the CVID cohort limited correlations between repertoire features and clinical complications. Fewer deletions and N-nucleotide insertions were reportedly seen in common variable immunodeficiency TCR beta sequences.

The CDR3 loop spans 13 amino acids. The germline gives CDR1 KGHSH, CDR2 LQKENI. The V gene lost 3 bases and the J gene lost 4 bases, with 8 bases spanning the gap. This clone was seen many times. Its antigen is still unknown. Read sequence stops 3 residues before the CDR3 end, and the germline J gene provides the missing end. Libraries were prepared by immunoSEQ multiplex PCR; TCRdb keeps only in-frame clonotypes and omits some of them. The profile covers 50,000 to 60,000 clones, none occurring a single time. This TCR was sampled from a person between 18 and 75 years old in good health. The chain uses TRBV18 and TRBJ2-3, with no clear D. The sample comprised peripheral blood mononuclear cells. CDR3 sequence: CASSPDRADTQYF. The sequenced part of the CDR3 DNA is TGTGCCAGCTCACCCGATAGGGCAGATACG. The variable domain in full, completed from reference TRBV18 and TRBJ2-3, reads NAGVMQNPRHLVRRRGQEARLRCSPMKGHSHVYWYRQLPEEGLKFMVYLQKENIIDESGMPKERFSAEFPKEGPSILRIQQVVRGDSAAYFCASSPDRADTQYFGPGTRLTVL.